A single sample gave rise to the 4 T cell receptor beta chains below, sequenced in a study of blood T cell repertoires in COVID-19. TCRdb's table, derived via immunoSEQ multiplex PCR, lists solely in-frame clones and lacks some. Among some 48,000 clones listed, 90% were seen once. The specimen sequenced was peripheral blood. The receptors stem from a man aged 65 to 79 with acute or convalescent COVID-19.

The chain carries TRBV10-3 and TRBJ1-1, with TRBD1 matching over 12 bases. J lost 5 bases, V lost 7 bases, and 8 bases had no gene match. The CDR3 covers 15 residues. Looked up from germline, CDR1 is ENHRY and CDR2 is SYGVKD. This CDR3 is CAITGTGGMWTEAFF. DNA of the CDR3: TGTGCCATCACCGGGACAGGGGGCATGTGGACTGAAGCTTTCTTT.

This chain uses TRBV18 with TRBJ2-2; 7 nucleotides agree with TRBD1. CDR1 and CDR2 from the germline V gene are KGHSH and LQKENI. The trim removed 1 base at V and 0 bases at J, leaving 2 bases unmatched. The CDR3 covers 16 residues. CDR3 sequence (DNA): TGTGCCAGCTCACCACAGGGGGCCGCGAACACCGGGGAGCTGTTTTTT. The encoded protein is CASSPQGAANTGELFF. The variable domain in full, with the rest retrieved from reference TRBV18 and TRBJ2-2, is NAGVMQNPRHLVRRRGQEARLRCSPMKGHSHVYWYRQLPEEGLKFMVYLQKENIIDESGMPKERFSAEFPKEGPSILRIQQVVRGDSAAYFCASSPQGAANTGELFFGEGSRLTVL.

The genes are TRBV7-9 and TRBJ2-1; 10 bases agree with TRBD2. V lost 5 bases and J lost 5; bases outside the gene matches: 9. CDR3 size: 16 residues. Germline loops: CDR1 SEHNR, CDR2 FQNEAQ (reference sequence). The CDR3 DNA follows: TGTGCCAGCAGCCGACCTAGCGGGGGAAACCACAATGAGCAGTTCTTC. It translates to CASSRPSGGNHNEQFF.

The V call is TRBV4-3, the J call TRBJ2-5; 10 nucleotides align to TRBD1. Germline V CDR1 and CDR2: LGHNA, YSLEER. J was trimmed by 5 bases and V by 3 bases; bases with no gene match: 6. CDR3 size: 15 residues. The CDR3 region has the DNA TGCGCCAGCAGCCAGGGGACAGGGGATCGGGAGACCCAGTACTTC. As protein: CASSQGTGDRETQYF.